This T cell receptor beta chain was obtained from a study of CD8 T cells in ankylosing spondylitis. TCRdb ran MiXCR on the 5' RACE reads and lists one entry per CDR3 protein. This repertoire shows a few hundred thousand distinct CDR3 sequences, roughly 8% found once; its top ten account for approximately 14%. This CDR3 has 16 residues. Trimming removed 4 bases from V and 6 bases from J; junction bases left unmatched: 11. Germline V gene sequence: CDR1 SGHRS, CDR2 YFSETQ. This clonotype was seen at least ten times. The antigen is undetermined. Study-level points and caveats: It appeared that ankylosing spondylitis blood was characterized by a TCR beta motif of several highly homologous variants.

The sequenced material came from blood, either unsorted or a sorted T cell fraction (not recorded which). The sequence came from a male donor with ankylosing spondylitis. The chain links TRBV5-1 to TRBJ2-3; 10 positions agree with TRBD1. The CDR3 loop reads CASSRDRGRSMDTQYF. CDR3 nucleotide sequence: TGCGCCAGCAGCCGTGACAGGGGGCGGTCCATGGATACGCAGTATTTT. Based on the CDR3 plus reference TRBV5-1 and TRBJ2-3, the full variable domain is KAGVTQTPRYLIKTRGQQVTLSCSPISGHRSVSWYQQTPGQGLQFLFEYFSETQRNKGNFPGRFSGRQFSNSRSEMNVSTLELGDSALYLCASSRDRGRSMDTQYFGPGTRLTVL.